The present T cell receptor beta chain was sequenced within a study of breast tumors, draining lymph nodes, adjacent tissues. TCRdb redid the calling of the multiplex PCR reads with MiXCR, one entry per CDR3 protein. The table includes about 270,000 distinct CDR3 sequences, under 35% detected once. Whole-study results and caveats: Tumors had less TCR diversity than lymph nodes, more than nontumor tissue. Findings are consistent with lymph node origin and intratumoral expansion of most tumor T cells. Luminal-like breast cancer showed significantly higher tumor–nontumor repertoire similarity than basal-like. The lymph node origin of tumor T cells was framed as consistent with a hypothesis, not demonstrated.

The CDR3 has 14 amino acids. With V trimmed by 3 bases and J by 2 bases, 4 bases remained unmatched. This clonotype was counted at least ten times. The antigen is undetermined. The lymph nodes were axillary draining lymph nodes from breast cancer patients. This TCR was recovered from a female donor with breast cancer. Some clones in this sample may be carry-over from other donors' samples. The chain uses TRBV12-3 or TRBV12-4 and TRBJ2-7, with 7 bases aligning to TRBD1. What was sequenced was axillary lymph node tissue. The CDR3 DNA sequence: TGTGCCAGCAGTTTTAGGGGGCGGCCCTACGAGCAGTACTTC. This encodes CASSFRGRPYEQYF.